These T cell receptor beta chains were read from a single sample in a study of read filtering for tumor transcriptome and immune sequencing. TCRdb reanalysed the reads using MiXCR and keeps one entry per CDR3 protein. The sample includes 20,000 or so distinct CDR3 sequences, 20% to 25% of them seen just once. The specimen sequenced was a population of CD138-negative cells sorted from bone marrow. The receptors were sampled from a donor older than 35 with multiple myeloma. Both conserved end residues are part of each CDR3. The order of the fields is clone size, J gene, V gene, D gene, CDR3 protein, CDR3 DNA. The D gene is left open where the match is weak. Part of the rows lack a size; the others show once, few, many or a class for expanded clones.

NA TRBJ2-3 TRBV20-1 TRBD2 CSASLEASGLSTQYF TGCAGTGCTAGCCTGGAGGCTAGCGGGTTGAGTACGCAGTATTTT
many TRBJ2-1 TRBV4-1 NA CASSQDYRGWYNEQFF TGCGCCAGCAGCCAAGATTATCGGGGGTGGTACAATGAGCAGTTCTTC
few TRBJ2-1 TRBV20-1 TRBD2 CSATPFGGGNNEQFF TGCAGTGCTACCCCGTTTGGCGGGGGGAACAATGAGCAGTTCTTC
large TRBJ2-1 TRBV19 TRBD2 CASRPSGTSGVNEQFF TGTGCCAGTAGGCCCTCCGGGACTAGCGGGGTGAATGAGCAGTTCTTC
NA TRBJ2-5 TRBV10-1 NA CASSAGARGETQYF TGCGCCAGCAGCGCCGGGGCACGGGGAGAGACCCAGTACTTC
many TRBJ2-3 TRBV6-6 TRBD2 CASRTSGGTDTQYF TGTGCCAGCCGGACTAGCGGGGGCACAGATACGCAGTATTTT
NA TRBJ2-7 TRBV5-1 TRBD1 CASSLTAGQGREQYF TGCGCCAGCAGCTTGACCGCGGGACAGGGAAGGGAGCAGTACTTC
NA TRBJ1-5 TRBV6-2/TRBV6-3 NA CASSYRAAPNQPQHF TGTGCCAGCAGTTACAGGGCAGCACCCAATCAGCCCCAGCATTTT
NA TRBJ2-7 TRBV6-1 NA CASRNQKYQGSGEQYF TGTGCCAGCAGGAATCAAAAGTATCAGGGGAGTGGTGAGCAATACTTC
many TRBJ2-1 TRBV20-1 NA CSASRQETYNEQFF TGCAGTGCTAGTAGACAGGAGACCTACAATGAGCAGTTCTTC
many TRBJ1-1 TRBV6-5 NA CASSYSVRVKNTEAFF TGTGCCAGCAGTTACTCTGTCAGGGTGAAGAACACTGAAGCTTTCTTT
NA TRBJ2-7 TRBV6-6 TRBD1 CASRDKTGPYEQYF TGTGCCAGCAGAGACAAGACAGGGCCCTACGAGCAGTACTTC
many TRBJ2-7 TRBV20-1 TRBD1 CSARDGGQDPYEQYF TGCAGTGCTAGAGATGGAGGACAGGACCCCTACGAGCAGTACTTC
NA TRBJ2-5 TRBV28 TRBD2 CASSWEGGQETQYF TGTGCCAGCAGTTGGGAGGGCGGCCAAGAGACCCAGTACTTC